These 20 T cell receptor beta chains were all obtained from the same sample, sequenced in a study of OX40 agonist ivuxolimab in advanced cancers. Clones were sequenced by immunoSEQ multiplex PCR, and TCRdb holds only the in-frame ones, with some missing. The sample includes 70,000 or so clones, 84% seen only once; the top ten take roughly 0.79%. The material sequenced was CD4+ or CD8+ T cells sorted from blood, taken in a trial of the OX40 agonist ivuxolimab. These receptors were collected from an adult with an advanced solid tumor such as melanoma, head and neck, liver or kidney cancer.

Comment on this clone: Sequence at one end of the junction differs from germline and may be a read error. The rearrangement joins TRBV5-8 to TRBJ1-2, with 12 bases identical to TRBD1. The germline V gene encodes CDR1 SGHTS and CDR2 YDEGEE. The CDR3 sequence is 18 residues long. The CDR3 here is CASSSPPGTGGEYNGHTF. Written as DNA, the CDR3 is TGTGCCAGCAGCTCCCCTCCCGGGACAGGGGGCGAGTACAATGGCCACACCTTC.

This chain connects TRBV6-1 to TRBJ1-1; a possible D gene is TRBD1 (6 bases). V was clipped by 4 bases and J by 9 bases, with 12 bases between them. From germline, CDR1 is MNHNS and CDR2 SASEGT. This CDR3 is built from 12 residues. In nucleotides, the CDR3 is TGTGCCAGCAGTGCAGACGACAGGAAAGCTTTCTTT. Translation: CASSADDRKAFF.

This rearrangement joins TRBV29-1 to TRBJ2-1; D tentatively reads TRBD1 or TRBD2 (5 bases each). The germline gives CDR1 SQVTM, CDR2 ANQGSEA. Between the trimmed V and J ends, which lost 2 bases and 1 base, there was a span of 12 bases. The CDR3 contains 15 residues. The CDR3 loop is CSVETRAGSYNEQFF. In nucleotides, the CDR3 is TGCAGCGTTGAAACGAGGGCAGGGTCCTACAATGAGCAGTTCTTC.

V and J are TRBV28 and TRBJ1-4, with D tentatively TRBD1 (5 bases). Trimming stripped 10 bases from V and 8 bases from J, with 17 bases between. In germline, CDR1 is MDHEN, CDR2 SYDVKM. The CDR3 has 13 residues. CDR3 coding DNA: TGTGCCACCCTAAGGACCGGGGGAGAAAAACTGTTTTTT. It is translated as CATLRTGGEKLFF.

The rearrangement joins TRBV5-4 to TRBJ1-2; a possible D gene is TRBD1 (6 bases). The CDR3 totals 14 residues. CDR1 is SGHNT, CDR2 YYREEE, per germline (reference sequence). V gave up 3 bases and J gave up 9 bases, with 18 bases separating them. The DNA for the CDR3 is TGTGCCAGCAGCTCTACGACAGGAGTGGATCGCTACACCTTC. It yields the protein CASSSTTGVDRYTF.

This clone was picked up one time. The rearrangement joins TRBV28 to TRBJ1-2, with TRBD1 matching 8 bases. Germline assignment: CDR1 MDHEN and CDR2 SYDVKM. J lost 3 bases, V lost 5 bases, and 5 bases had no gene match. The CDR3 length is 14 residues. The CDR3 DNA sequence: TGTGCCAGCAGTACCCAGGGGGCCGACTATGGCTACACCTTC. This gives the protein CASSTQGADYGYTF.

This rearrangement joins TRBV10-3 to TRBJ2-1, with a possible D match to TRBD2 (6 bases). Trimming cost V 4 bases and J 9 bases, with 10 bases left between them. CDR3 length: 12 amino acids. Germline CDR1 is ENHRY and CDR2 is SYGVKD. CDR3 protein: CAISGDSGEQFF. The CDR3 nucleotides are TGTGCCATCAGTGGGGATAGCGGTGAGCAGTTCTTC.

The genes are TRBV14 and TRBJ2-1; D is possibly TRBD2 (7 bases). Germline V lookup: CDR1 SGHDN, CDR2 FVKESK. V dropped 3 bases and J dropped 15 bases, with 12 bases sitting between them. The CDR3 has 11 residues. CDR3 sequence: CASSHGGLAFF. CDR3 coding DNA: TGTGCCAGCAGCCACGGGGGGCTGGCGTTCTTC. The full variable domain, its missing parts supplied by reference TRBV14 and TRBJ2-1, is EAGVTQFPSHSVIEKGQTVTLRCDPISGHDNLYWYRRVMGKEIKFLLHFVKESKQDESGMPNNRFLAERTGGTYSTLKVQPAELEDSGVYFCASSHGGLAFFGPGTRLTVL.

The chain links TRBV6-1 to TRBJ1-5, with D possibly TRBD1 on 5 matching bases. The V end was cut by 8 bases, the J end by 2 bases, with 10 bases between. The CDR3 runs 13 residues. Germline V CDR1 and CDR2: MNHNS, SASEGT. This chain's CDR3 is CASAGARNQPQHF. CDR3 nucleotide sequence: TGTGCCAGCGCTGGGGCTCGCAATCAGCCCCAGCATTTT.

V gene TRBV6-5 combines with J gene TRBJ2-7, with 7 bases matching TRBD1. This CDR3 has 11 amino acids. The V segment lost 5 bases and the J segment 7 bases; nucleotides outside the gene matches: 2. Germline values: CDR1 MNHEY, CDR2 SVGAGI. This CDR3 is CASSRQGEQYF. DNA for the CDR3: TGTGCCAGCAGTCGACAGGGAGAGCAGTACTTC.

This chain links TRBV27 with TRBJ2-1, with 9 bases aligning to TRBD2. The germline V gene has CDR1 MNHEY and CDR2 SMNVEV (reference sequence). The CDR3 covers 15 residues. The trim removed 10 bases at V and 0 bases at J, leaving 7 bases unmatched. CDR3: CATAGTSSSYNEQFF. CDR3 nucleotide sequence: TGTGCCACAGCCGGGACTAGCAGCTCCTACAATGAGCAGTTCTTC.

The chain joins TRBV30 to TRBJ1-1, with 9 nucleotides matching TRBD1. V lost 7 bases to trimming and J lost 3 bases; unmatched junction nucleotides: 6. The CDR3 sequence is 13 residues long. Germline V gene sequence: CDR1 GTSNPN, CDR2 SVGIG (reference sequence). The CDR3 region has the DNA TGTGCCTCCACGGACAGGGGAGACACTGAAGCTTTCTTT. It encodes CASTDRGDTEAFF.

The rearrangement links TRBV30 to TRBJ2-3; 7 bases fit TRBD2. V shed 5 bases, J shed 2 bases, and the junction held 10 bases outside the gene matches. The CDR3 contains 15 residues. Germline V gene sequence: CDR1 GTSNPN, CDR2 SVGIG (reference sequence). CDR3 sequence: CAWGSGGGFTDTQYF. Here the CDR3 DNA reads TGTGCCTGGGGAAGCGGCGGGGGATTCACAGATACGCAGTATTTT.

This chain connects TRBV5-5 to TRBJ1-1; D might be TRBD1 (6 bases). This CDR3 has 15 amino acids. Germline V gene lookup returns CDR1 SGHKS and CDR2 YYEKEE (reference sequence). V gave up 4 bases and J gave up 1 base, with 14 bases separating them. The CDR3 protein is CASSPGTWSNTEAFF. The CDR3 coding sequence is TGTGCCAGCAGCCCAGGGACATGGTCGAACACTGAAGCTTTCTTT. The full variable domain, its missing parts supplied by reference TRBV5-5 and TRBJ1-1, is DAGVTQSPTHLIKTRGQQVTLRCSPISGHKSVSWYQQVLGQGPQFIFQYYEKEERGRGNFPDRFSARQFPNYSSELNVNALLLGDSALYLCASSPGTWSNTEAFFGQGTRLTVV.

V gene TRBV7-2 combines with J gene TRBJ2-7, with D possibly being TRBD2 (5 bases). Per the germline V gene, CDR1 is SGHTA and CDR2 is FQGNSA. V lost 0 bases and J 4 bases, leaving 13 bases between the germline ends. The CDR3 sequence is 15 residues long. CDR3 in amino acids: CASSLAGVVEYEQYF. The CDR3 DNA is TGTGCCAGCAGCTTAGCGGGAGTAGTGGAATACGAGCAGTACTTC.

This clone was recorded once. The chain carries TRBV6-5 and TRBJ2-1; 9 bases align to TRBD1. The ends lost 6 bases at V and 6 bases at J; junction bases unmatched: 6. CDR1 is MNHEY and CDR2 is SVGAGI in the germline V gene. There are 14 residues in the CDR3. CDR3 region: CASSVQGAVNEQFF. The CDR3 DNA reads as TGTGCCAGCAGCGTACAGGGGGCGGTCAATGAGCAGTTCTTC.

The rearrangement links TRBV30 to TRBJ1-2; D remains unclear. The CDR3 loop spans 11 amino acids. Trimming stripped 2 bases from V and 14 bases from J, with 15 bases between. Looked up from germline, CDR1 is GTSNPN and CDR2 is SVGIG (reference sequence). The CDR3 DNA reads TGTGCCTGGAGTAACTCTGAACAAAAGACCTTC. It yields the protein CAWSNSEQKTF.

V is TRBV5-1 and J is TRBJ1-2; D not resolved. Germline CDR1 reads SGHRS; CDR2 reads YFSETQ. The V and J ends lost 3 bases and 5 bases respectively, with 14 bases between them. The CDR3 is 14 residues long. CDR3 bases: TGCGCCAGCAGCTATGGACTGGACGAGTATGGCTACACCTTC. This sequence encodes CASSYGLDEYGYTF.

This clone was counted between two and nine times. The CDR3 sequence is CAWSVIGNTIYF. In nucleotides, the CDR3 is TGTGCCTGGAGTGTCATTGGAAACACCATATATTTT. The rearrangement joins TRBV30 to TRBJ1-3; D call uncertain. The germline gives CDR1 GTSNPN, CDR2 SVGIG (reference sequence). Trimming left V 0 bases short and J 3 bases short, with 3 bases between. This CDR3 region has 12 residues.

In its sample, this clone was seen once. This chain joins TRBV5-1 and TRBJ1-1, with D perhaps matching TRBD1 (5 bases). Between the trimmed V and J ends, which lost 1 base and 5 bases, there was a span of 9 bases. The V gene's germline CDR1 is SGHRS and CDR2 YFSETQ. CDR3 length: 13 residues. CDR3 bases: TGCGCCAGCAGCTTGCAGGGAGAAACTGAAGCTTTCTTT. Translated, it gives CASSLQGETEAFF.